The 5 T cell receptor beta chains in this list originate from one sample, sequenced in a study of GPR56 and killer-like receptors on CD4 memory cells. After re-calling the reads, TCRdb lists one entry per CDR3 protein, DNA absent. The sample table sets out around 60 distinct CDR3 sequences. Five CD4+ populations, defined by killer cell lectin-like receptor and GPR56 markers, were sorted by FACS. The specimen was memory CD4+ T cells from blood. These receptors all come from a human donor in good health.

This clonotype shows up as medium-sized by frequency. The V call is TRBV20-1, the J call TRBJ1-1; TCRdb's D call, TRBD1, is unchecked because there is no DNA. Germline lookup yields CDR1 DFQATT and CDR2 SNEGSKA (reference sequence). This CDR3 spans 14 amino acids. CDR3 protein: CSASPGQYGIEAFF.

The rearrangement uses TRBV19 and TRBJ1-2; TCRdb outputs TRBD1, but without DNA this stays unchecked. This CDR3 contains 15 residues. Looked up from germline, CDR1 is LNHDA and CDR2 is SQIVND (reference sequence). CDR3 in amino acids: CASSSRDRTNYGYTF. The whole variable domain, remainder taken from reference TRBV19 and TRBJ1-2, is DGGITQSPKYLFRKEGQNVTLSCEQNLNHDAMYWYRQDPGQGLRLIYYSQIVNDFQKGDIAEGYSVSREKKESFPLTVTSAQKNPTAFYLCASSSRDRTNYGYTFGSGTRLTVV.

V is TRBV14 and J is TRBJ2-5; as DNA is missing, the TRBD2 call by TCRdb cannot be tested. This CDR3 is 19 amino acids long. Germline V gene sequence: CDR1 SGHDN, CDR2 FVKESK. This chain's CDR3 is CASSQDPVTSGGVQETQYF.

Its frequency marks this clonotype as large (0.1 to 1%). This chain joins TRBV11-2 and TRBJ1-2. The CDR3 length is 14 residues. The germline CDR1 and CDR2 sequences are SGHAT and FQNNGV. The chain's CDR3 is CASSLGVALNGYTF.

The gene calls are TRBV2 and TRBJ2-5; as DNA is missing, the TRBD2 call by TCRdb cannot be tested. The germline V gene has CDR1 SNHLY and CDR2 FYNNEI. The CDR3 is 17 residues long. This CDR3 is CATATGLAGGNQETQYF.